This is a list of T cell receptor beta chains from one sample in a study of Graves' ophthalmopathy and Graves' hyperthyroidism. A single record per CDR3 protein comes from TCRdb applying MiXCR to the multiplex PCR reads. The sample records 1 million to 1.3 million distinct CDR3 sequences, 35% to 40% being singletons. The sequenced material came from peripheral blood or thyroid tissue (not recorded which). Source of these receptors: an adult man with Graves' hyperthyroidism. The CDR3 runs from the conserved cysteine through the conserved F or W. Fields, in order: CDR3 DNA, CDR3 protein, D gene, clone size, J gene, V gene. A D gene is named only where the DNA matches it firmly. Not every row has a clone size; where given, it reads once, few, many or a size class.

TGTGCCAGCAGCTCTAGCGGGGCTTCTTGGGACCAGTACTTC,CASSSSGASWDQYF,TRBD2,many,TRBJ2-5,TRBV7-2
TGTGCCAGCAGCGTCCCGGGTTCTGGGGCCAACGTCCTGACTTTC,CASSVPGSGANVLTF,NA,many,TRBJ2-6,TRBV7-2
TGTGCCAGCAGTTACGGGTTAGTCCCCGAGGAGCTGTTTTTT,CASSYGLVPEELFF,NA,many,TRBJ2-2,TRBV6-5
TGTGCCAGTAGTATGGAGGGGTACACTGAAGCTTTCTTT,CASSMEGYTEAFF,NA,few,TRBJ1-1,TRBV19
TGTGCCAGCAGCTTAGGGGGGGCAGGTTATCAGCCCCAGCATTTT,CASSLGGAGYQPQHF,NA,NA,TRBJ1-5,TRBV7-2
TGCAGTGCTCCCCCCGGACACCAAAGGGATGGCTACACCTTC,CSAPPGHQRDGYTF,NA,NA,TRBJ1-2,TRBV29-1
TGTGCCAGCAGCCAAGGACTAGCGGGAGTTCGCGCGAACACCGGGGAGCTGTTTTTT,CASSQGLAGVRANTGELFF,TRBD2,NA,TRBJ2-2,TRBV11-2
TGCAGAGGGTCAGGGGGCGGCTACACCTTC,CRGSGGGYTF,TRBD1,NA,TRBJ1-2,TRBV29-1
TGTGCCACCAGTGAGGCAGGGGGCTACACCTTC,CATSEAGGYTF,NA,many,TRBJ1-2,TRBV24-1
TGTGCCAGCAGCAAACCCACAGGGTACGGTTCTGGAAACACCATATATTTT,CASSKPTGYGSGNTIYF,NA,NA,TRBJ1-3,TRBV7-2
TGTGCCAGCAGACAGGGGTTTAGGGATCAGCCCCAGCATTTT,CASRQGFRDQPQHF,TRBD1,NA,TRBJ1-5,TRBV7-2
TGTGCCAGCAGCTTAAGGGGGGGTATCAACACCGGGGAGCTGTACTTC,CASSLRGGINTGELYF,TRBD2,NA,TRBJ2-7,TRBV7-3
TGTGCCAGCAGCCGGAGGGGCGCATACACTGAAGCTTTCTTT,CASSRRGAYTEAFF,NA,NA,TRBJ1-1,TRBV11-2
TGCAGTGCTAGAAAAGACGGGACCTCATCACCCTTGCCCTTT,CSARKDGTSSPLPF,NA,many,TRBJ1-6,TRBV20-1
TGTGCCAGCAGTGACCCCTGGACAGGGAGGACTGGGGTCAACGTCCTGACTTTC,CASSDPWTGRTGVNVLTF,TRBD1,NA,TRBJ2-6,TRBV9
TGTGCCAGCAGTGCACAGGGCGCGAGTGAAAAACTGTTTTTC,CASSAQGASEKLFF,NA,few,TRBJ1-4,TRBV12-3/TRBV12-4
TGTGCCAGCAGCGTAGGTGGGGATGAAAAACTGTTTTTT,CASSVGGDEKLFF,NA,NA,TRBJ1-4,TRBV9
TGTGCCATCGGGGACAGGTCGTATGGGCAGTACTTC,CAIGDRSYGQYF,TRBD1,many,TRBJ2-7,TRBV10-3
TGTGCCATCGCGGACGCAAACGTTAACTATGGCTACACCTTC,CAIADANVNYGYTF,NA,many,TRBJ1-2,TRBV10-3
TGCAGTGCTAGTCAGCGGATGCAGCCCCAGCATTTT,CSASQRMQPQHF,NA,NA,TRBJ1-5,TRBV20-1
TGTGCCAGCAGCGGCATGACAGGGTTAAATTCACCCCTCCACTTT,CASSGMTGLNSPLHF,TRBD1,NA,TRBJ1-6,TRBV5-8
TGCGCCAGCAGCCAAGTAGCAGGGGAAGAGACCCAGTACTTC,CASSQVAGEETQYF,NA,few,TRBJ2-5,TRBV4-3
TGTGCCAGCAGCAACACAGGGTTTCAGACCTACGAGCAGTACTTC,CASSNTGFQTYEQYF,NA,NA,TRBJ2-7,TRBV12-3/TRBV12-4